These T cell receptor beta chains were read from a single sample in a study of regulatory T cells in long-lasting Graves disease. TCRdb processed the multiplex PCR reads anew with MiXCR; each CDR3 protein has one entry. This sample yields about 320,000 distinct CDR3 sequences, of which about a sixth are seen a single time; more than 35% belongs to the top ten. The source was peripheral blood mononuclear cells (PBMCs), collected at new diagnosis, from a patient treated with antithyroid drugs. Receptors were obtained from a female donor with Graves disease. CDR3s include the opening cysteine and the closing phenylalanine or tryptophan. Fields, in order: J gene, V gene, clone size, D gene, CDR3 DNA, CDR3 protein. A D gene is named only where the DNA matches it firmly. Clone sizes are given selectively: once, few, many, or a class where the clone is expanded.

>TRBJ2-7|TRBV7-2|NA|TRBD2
TGTGCCAGCAGCTTACCGACTAGCGGGAGTTTTGTCTCCTACGAGCAGTACTTC
CASSLPTSGSFVSYEQYF
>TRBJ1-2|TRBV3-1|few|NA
TGTGCCAGCGGAACTAACTATGGCTACACCTTC
CASGTNYGYTF
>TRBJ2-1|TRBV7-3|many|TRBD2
TGTGCCAGCAGCTTCCCGGGACTAGCGGGAGTGAATGAGCAGTTCTTC
CASSFPGLAGVNEQFF
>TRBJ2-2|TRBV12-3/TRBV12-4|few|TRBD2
TGTGCCAACAGTCCAAGCACAGGACTAGCGGGAGGAAACGGGGAGCTGTTTTTT
CANSPSTGLAGGNGELFF
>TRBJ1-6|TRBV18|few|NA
TGTGCCAGCTCACCGAACAGCGGTTCGGATTCACCCCTCCACTTT
CASSPNSGSDSPLHF
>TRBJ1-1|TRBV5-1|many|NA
TGCGCCAGCACGAAGCCGGGACAAGAGAACACTGAAGCTTTCTTT
CASTKPGQENTEAFF
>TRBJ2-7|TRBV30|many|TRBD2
TGTGCCTGGAGTGTAACGGCGGGAGGGCCCAATAGTAAGTTC
CAWSVTAGGPNSKF
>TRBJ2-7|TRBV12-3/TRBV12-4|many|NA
TGTGCCAGCAGTTTAGGGGCACCGTTTTCCTACGAGCAGTACTTC
CASSLGAPFSYEQYF
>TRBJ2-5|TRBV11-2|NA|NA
TGTGCCAGCAGCCAAAAGACCCAGTACTTC
CASSQKTQYF
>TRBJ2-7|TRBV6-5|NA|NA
TGTGCCAGCAGTTACTCACCGGGACCCTCCTACGAGCAGTACTTC
CASSYSPGPSYEQYF
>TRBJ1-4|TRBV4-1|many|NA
TGCGCCAGCAGCCAGATCTTGACACCAACTAATGAAAAACTGTTTTTT
CASSQILTPTNEKLFF
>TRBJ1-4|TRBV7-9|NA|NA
TGTGCCAGCAGTCTAATCCCCCCATTCCGGGACCAGGAAGAAAAACTGTTTTTT
CASSLIPPFRDQEEKLFF
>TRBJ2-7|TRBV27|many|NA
TGTGCCAGCAGTTGGGGGGGGGCCGGCTACGAGCAGTACTTC
CASSWGGAGYEQYF
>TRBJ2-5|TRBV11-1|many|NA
TGTGCCAGCAGCCGCCCACAAGAGACCCAGTACTTC
CASSRPQETQYF
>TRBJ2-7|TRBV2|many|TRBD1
TGTGCCAGCAGTGAATCCTGGACAGGTTCCTACGAGCAGTACTTC
CASSESWTGSYEQYF
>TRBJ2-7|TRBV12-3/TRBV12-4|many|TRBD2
TGTGCCAGCAGCCACTCGATCTGGACTAGCGGGAGGGACCTCTCCTACGAGCAGTACTTC
CASSHSIWTSGRDLSYEQYF
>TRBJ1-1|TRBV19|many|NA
TGTGCCAGTAGGTACAGCCGTACAAGTGAAGCTTTCTTT
CASRYSRTSEAFF
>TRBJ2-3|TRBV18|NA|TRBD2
TGTGCCAGCTCACCACCTGGGGCCCTAGCGGTAGCAGATACGCAGTATTTT
CASSPPGALAVADTQYF
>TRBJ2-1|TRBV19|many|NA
TGTGCCAGTACCCTTACGAGGGCACACAATGAGCAGTTCTTC
CASTLTRAHNEQFF
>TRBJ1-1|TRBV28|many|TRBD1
TGTGCCAGCAGTTTACATCCGGGACAGTTTCTGAAAGCTTTCTTT
CASSLHPGQFLKAFF
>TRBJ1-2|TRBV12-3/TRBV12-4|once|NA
TGTGCCAGCAGCCGGGAATTGGGAGAGTATGGCTACACCTTC
CASSRELGEYGYTF
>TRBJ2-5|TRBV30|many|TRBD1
TGTGCCTGGAGTGTCCTGGGACAGGGAATGGAGACCCAGTACTTC
CAWSVLGQGMETQYF
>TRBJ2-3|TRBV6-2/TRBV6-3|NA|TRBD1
TGTGCCAGCAGAACCACCTCAGGGGGCGCGGGCACAGATACGCAGTATTTT
CASRTTSGGAGTDTQYF
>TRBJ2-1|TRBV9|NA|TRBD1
TGTGCCAGCAGCGGGGACAGGGCAAAAAACAATGAGCAGTTCTTC
CASSGDRAKNNEQFF
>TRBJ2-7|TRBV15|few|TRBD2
TGTGCCACCAGCAGAGTTGGGACTAGCGTATACGAGCAGTACTTC
CATSRVGTSVYEQYF
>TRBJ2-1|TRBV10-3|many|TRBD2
TGTGCCATCAGTGATATACTAGCGCTTTCCTACAATGAGCAGTTCTTC
CAISDILALSYNEQFF
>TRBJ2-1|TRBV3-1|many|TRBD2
TGTGCCAGCAGCCAAGATCTACTAGCGGGCCCCAATGAGCAGTTCTTC
CASSQDLLAGPNEQFF
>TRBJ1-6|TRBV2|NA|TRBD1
TGTGCCACCCGGGACAGGGTTAATTCACCCCTCCACTTT
CATRDRVNSPLHF
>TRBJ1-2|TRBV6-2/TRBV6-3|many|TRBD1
TGTGCCAGCACGTCAGGGGGAACAGCTAACTATGGCTACACCTTC
CASTSGGTANYGYTF
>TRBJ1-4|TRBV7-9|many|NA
TGTGCCAGCAGGCCGACACGTCAGGAAAAACTGTTTTTT
CASRPTRQEKLFF
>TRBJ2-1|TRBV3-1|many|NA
TGTGCCAGCAGCTTTGACACTGAGGATGAGCAGTTCTTC
CASSFDTEDEQFF
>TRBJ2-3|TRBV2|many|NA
TGTGCCAGCAGTAGGGGGTTGGATACGCAGTATTTT
CASSRGLDTQYF
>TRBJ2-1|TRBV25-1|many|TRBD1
TGTGCCAGCAGGGGGCCGGGACAGGGGGCGTATAATGAGCAGTTCTTC
CASRGPGQGAYNEQFF
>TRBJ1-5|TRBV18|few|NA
TGTGCCAGCTCACCACGCTCCACCAACAGGGTGTCAAATCAGCCCCAGCATTTT
CASSPRSTNRVSNQPQHF
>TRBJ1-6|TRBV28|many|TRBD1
TGTGCCAGCAGATCAGGGGGACCCTATAATTCACCCCTCCACTTT
CASRSGGPYNSPLHF
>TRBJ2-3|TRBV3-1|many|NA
TGTGCCAGCAGCCGATATCAGCCGCCTTCCACTCACCCAGATACGCAGTATTTT
CASSRYQPPSTHPDTQYF
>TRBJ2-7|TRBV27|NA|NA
TGTGCCAGCAGTTTAAAGGGGGGCTACGAGCAGAACTTC
CASSLKGGYEQNF
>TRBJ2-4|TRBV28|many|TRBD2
TGTGCCAGCAGTTTTGATCCGGGACTAGCGGGAGATAGCATTCAGTACTTC
CASSFDPGLAGDSIQYF
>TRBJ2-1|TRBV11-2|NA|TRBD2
TGTGCCAGCAGCTTGGCCCCAGCGGGGTCCTACAATGAGCAGTTCTTC
CASSLAPAGSYNEQFF
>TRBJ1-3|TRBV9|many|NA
TGTGCCAGCAGCGTACAGGGGACCTCTGGAAACACCATATATTTT
CASSVQGTSGNTIYF
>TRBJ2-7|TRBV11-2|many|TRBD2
TGTGCCAGCAGCTTAGATAGCGGGACTAGCGGGAGTTGGCAGTACTTC
CASSLDSGTSGSWQYF
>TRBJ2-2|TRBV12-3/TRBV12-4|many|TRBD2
TGTGCCAGCAGCTGGGCGGGAGGTAGCGCCGGGGAGCTGTTTTTT
CASSWAGGSAGELFF
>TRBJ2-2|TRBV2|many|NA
TGTGCCAGCAGGGGCCTGGGCGTTACCGGGGAGCTGTTTTTT
CASRGLGVTGELFF
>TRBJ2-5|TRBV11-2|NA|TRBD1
TGTGCCAGCAGCTACGGACAGGGTGGAGAGACCCAGTACTTC
CASSYGQGGETQYF
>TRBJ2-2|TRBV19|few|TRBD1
TGTGCCAGTATCGCCTGGCAGGGGGCCTCCGGGGAGCTGTTTTTT
CASIAWQGASGELFF